This TCR beta chain was sequenced for a study of memory B cells and T cells in multiple sclerosis (dated by TCRdb to 2016 to 2018). Regarding the research as a whole: In multiple sclerosis patients, the study set the TCR beta repertoires of autoproliferating peripheral T cells against those of T cells infiltrating brain lesions. A couple of multiple sclerosis patients were included in the TCR sequencing because brain lesions obtained at autopsy or brain-infiltrating cells obtained from biopsy were available for them.

After stimulus-free culture of CFSE-labeled PBMCs, the autoproliferating (CFSEdim) and non-proliferating (CFSEhi) T cell fractions were sequenced separately. A total of 5x10^7 CFSE-labeled PBMCs were cultured for approximately seven days without stimulus, and replicate wells were then pooled. Labeling of PBMCs used 0.5 uM CFSE, and the cells were then grown in serum-free AIM-V medium with no exogenous stimuli added. PBMCs were obtained by Ficoll density gradient centrifugation and kept cryopreserved until use. Using a FACSAria III, live 7-AAD-negative cells were sorted, then washed with PBS and stored frozen at -80 degrees C as dry pellets. There are 12 amino acids in the CDR3, from cysteine to phenylalanine inclusive. Only CDR3 DNA remains: 36 bases, in frame from the first base. From a lookup of the germline V gene, CDR1 and CDR2 are MDHEN and SYDVKM. V is clipped by 3 bases and J by 8 bases, and the sequence between their germline boundaries is 10 bases long.

TCRbeta CDR3 regions were amplified from extracted genomic DNA using the immunoSEQ Platform. Multiplex PCR, high-throughput sequencing and a vendor bioinformatics pipeline were combined in the immunoSEQ assay. Per the authors' processing: After discarding non-productive sequences and any CDR3s under 4 amino acids in length, clonotype frequencies were recalculated for each sample. In immunoSEQ Analyzer 2.0, shared clonotypes were identified as identical CDR3 amino acid, V gene and J gene sequences. To normalize repertoire overlap, the number of shared clonotypes was divided by the product of the two clone-set sizes and multiplied by 1000 to give arbitrary units. The immuneACCESS repertoire file appears here via TCRdb, limited to in-frame rearrangements. These files lack a portion of the clones; in checked studies, under half of the deficit traces to unresolved V genes, and the cause of the others is not known. That table gives V, J and clone size, and the DNA gave D and trimming. The sample table records some 48,000 clones; over 75% of these occur just once. 1.1% of the sample belongs to the ten largest clones.

Findings and caveats that apply to the study as a whole: Clone-set sizes varied between compartments, which affected the numbers of shared clonotypes and made normalization necessary.

About this clone: Its antigen remains unidentified. Base qualities are not at hand, and no much larger clone is one base apart.

The source material was PBMCs from blood kept in culture. In this chain, TRBV28 is recombined with TRBJ1-2; the D gene identity is not certain. This clonotype was obtained from a human donor with multiple sclerosis. The CDR3 region reads CASSLRLRGYTF. The nucleotides are TGTGCCAGCAGTTTGCGCCTTCGCGGCTACACCTTC.